Shown below are 2 T cell receptor beta chains from a single sample sequenced in a study of OX40 agonist ivuxolimab in advanced cancers. TCRdb's table, derived via immunoSEQ multiplex PCR, lists solely in-frame clones and lacks some. The sample contains under 85,000 clones, around nine tenths of which appear only once. This sample comprised CD4+ or CD8+ T cells sorted from blood, obtained in a trial of the OX40 agonist ivuxolimab. The source of these receptors is an adult with an advanced solid tumor such as melanoma, head and neck, liver or kidney cancer.

As DNA, the CDR3 is TGCGCCAGCAGCTTGCGTGCAGGTACTAGCACAGATACGCAGTATTTT. Amino acids: CASSLRAGTSTDTQYF. This chain uses TRBV5-1 with TRBJ2-3, with unresolved D. CDR3 length: 16 residues. The germline V gene encodes CDR1 SGHRS and CDR2 YFSETQ. Trimming took 1 base from V and 0 from J, leaving 12 bases between them.

This chain joins TRBV7-7 and TRBJ2-7, with TRBD1 matching 7 bases. Losses at the gene ends were 5 bases for V and 12 bases for J; bases not matched to a gene: 7. The CDR3 loop spans 11 amino acids. Germline assignment: CDR1 SSHAT and CDR2 FNYEAQ (reference sequence). CDR3 nucleotides: TGTGCCAGCAGCCGACTGGGACAGTGGTACTTC. Its protein is CASSRLGQWYF.